The clone carrying this T cell receptor beta chain appeared a single time. The antigen remains unidentified. The data originate from a study of T cell responses to AZD1222 COVID-19 vaccine. Study conclusions and caveats: Seropositivity was recorded at baseline in only a handful of AZD1222 recipients. The study reported that nearly half of spike-specific TCRs target unmutated variant regions. Researchers report vaccine-associated CD4 TCRs spanning spike, with dominance at 160-218 and 743-854.

This table comes from immunoSEQ multiplex PCR, and its TCRdb copy is limited to in-frame clones, with some not included. Of some 150,000 clones in the sample, around 91% were seen once. The CDR3 extends over 15 amino acids. Germline CDR1 reads MNHEY; CDR2 reads SVGAGI. Trimming took 10 bases from V and 6 from J; bases not matched to a gene: 10. This sequence originates from an adult in good health. This sample comprised peripheral blood, obtained on day 0 of AZD1222 vaccination. This chain joins TRBV6-5 and TRBJ1-5; 12 bases match TRBD1. The CDR3 DNA reads TGTGCCACCGACGAGGGACAGGGGGCGGCTCAGCCCCAGCATTTT. Encoded protein: CATDEGQGAAQPQHF.